The clone carrying this TCR beta chain came up once. What it recognizes is unknown. The data stem from a study of T cell responses to AZD1222 COVID-19 vaccine. General study results and limits: The number of AZD1222 recipients seropositive at baseline was only six.

Sequenced by immunoSEQ multiplex PCR; TCRdb stores in-frame clones only, minus some. Of fewer than 110,000 clones in the sample, around 87% were seen once. Germline CDR1 is MNHEY and CDR2 is SVGAGI. The CDR3 covers 14 residues. V lost 8 bases to trimming and J lost 0 bases, with 13 bases between them. The input for sequencing was peripheral blood, taken 28 days after the second AZD1222 dose. The chain uses TRBV6-5 and TRBJ1-2; D not certain. The clonotype comes from an adult who received the AZD1222 COVID-19 vaccine. As DNA, the CDR3 is TGTGCCAGCCGTAAAACAGTAGCTAACTATGGCTACACCTTC. As protein: CASRKTVANYGYTF.